This record covers a single T cell receptor beta chain. How the authors handled the data: Reference gene primer amplification gave nucleated cell count estimates. TCRdb keeps only in-frame clones here, not all; method: immunoSEQ multiplex PCR. V, J and clone size reflect that table, while D and trimming were determined from the DNA. The table includes more than 85,000 clones, 87% detected once. These data come from a study of blood T cell repertoires in COVID-19. Study-wide context: Nucleic acid was either cDNA or gDNA, and it came from T cells, B-cell-depleted T cells, or PBMCs.

Source material: peripheral blood. The receptor's source is a human donor in a cohort sampled during active COVID-19.

The CDR3 nucleotides read TGCGCCAGCAGCGTTTCACAGGACACCCAAGAGCAGTTCTTC. As protein: CASSVSQDTQEQFF. V and J are TRBV4-3 and TRBJ2-1, with D tentatively TRBD1 (5 bases). CDR1 and CDR2 (germline): LGHNA, YSLEER. CDR3 size: 14 residues. Trimming removed 5 bases at V and 10 bases at J, with 18 bases between.